This T cell receptor beta chain was recorded in a study of OX40 agonist ivuxolimab in advanced cancers. Study at large: Patients in the trial were receiving intravenous ivuxolimab every 2 weeks, at doses of 0.01 to 10 mg/kg. Those enrolled were 80% to 85% male, with a mean age of approximately 60 years and ages from roughly 20 to 85.

Method: immunoSEQ multiplex PCR; TCRdb's copy keeps in-frame clones and lacks some. There are 30,000 to 35,000 clones in the sample; about nine tenths occur only once, and 25% to 35% lies in the top ten. Germline CDR1 and CDR2: MNHEY and SMNVEV (reference sequence). The CDR3 covers 15 residues. With V trimmed by 3 bases and J by 0 bases, 3 bases remained unmatched. This clonotype was sampled from an adult with an advanced solid tumor such as melanoma, head and neck, liver or kidney cancer. Sequencing was performed on CD4+ or CD8+ T cells sorted from blood, taken in a trial of the OX40 agonist ivuxolimab. This rearrangement joins TRBV27 to TRBJ2-7; 9 bases agree with TRBD1. The DNA of the CDR3 is TGTGCCAGCAGTTTCGACAGGGGGACCTCCTACGAGCAGTACTTC. Residues: CASSFDRGTSYEQYF.